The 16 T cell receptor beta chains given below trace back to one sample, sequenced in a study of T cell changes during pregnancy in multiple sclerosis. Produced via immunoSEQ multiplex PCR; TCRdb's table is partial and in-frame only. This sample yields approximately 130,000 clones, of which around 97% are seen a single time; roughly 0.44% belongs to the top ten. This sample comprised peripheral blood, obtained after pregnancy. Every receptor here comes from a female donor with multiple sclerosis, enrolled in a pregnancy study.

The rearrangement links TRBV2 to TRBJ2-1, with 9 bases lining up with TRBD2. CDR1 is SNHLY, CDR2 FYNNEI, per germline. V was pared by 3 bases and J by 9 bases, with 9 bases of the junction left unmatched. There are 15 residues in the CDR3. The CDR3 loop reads CASSDVAGGAGEQFF. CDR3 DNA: TGTGCCAGCAGTGACGTGGCGGGAGGGGCTGGTGAGCAGTTCTTC. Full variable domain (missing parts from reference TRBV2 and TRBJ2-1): EPEVTQTPSHQVTQMGQEVILRCVPISNHLYFYWYRQILGQKVEFLVSFYNNEISEKSEIFDDQFSVERPDGSNFTLKIRSTKLEDSAMYFCASSDVAGGAGEQFFGPGTRLTVL.

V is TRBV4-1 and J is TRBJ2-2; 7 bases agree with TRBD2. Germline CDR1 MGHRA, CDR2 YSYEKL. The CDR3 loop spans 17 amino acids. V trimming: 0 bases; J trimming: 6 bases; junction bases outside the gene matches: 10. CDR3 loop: CASSQDFGGGVAGELFF. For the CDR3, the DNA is TGCGCCAGCAGCCAAGATTTTGGGGGAGGGGTAGCCGGGGAGCTGTTTTTT.

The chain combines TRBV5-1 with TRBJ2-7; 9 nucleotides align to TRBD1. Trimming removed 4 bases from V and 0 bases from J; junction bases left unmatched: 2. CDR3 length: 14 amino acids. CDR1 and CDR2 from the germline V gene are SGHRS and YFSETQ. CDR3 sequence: CASSGTGLSYEQYF. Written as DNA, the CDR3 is TGCGCCAGCAGCGGGACAGGGCTCTCCTACGAGCAGTACTTC.

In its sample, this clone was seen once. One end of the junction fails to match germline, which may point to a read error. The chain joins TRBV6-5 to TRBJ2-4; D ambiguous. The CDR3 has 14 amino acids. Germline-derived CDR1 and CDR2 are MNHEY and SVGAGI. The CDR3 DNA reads TGTGCCAGCAGTTCGCCGTCCCGCGGAAACATTCGGTACTTC. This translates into CASSSPSRGNIRYF.

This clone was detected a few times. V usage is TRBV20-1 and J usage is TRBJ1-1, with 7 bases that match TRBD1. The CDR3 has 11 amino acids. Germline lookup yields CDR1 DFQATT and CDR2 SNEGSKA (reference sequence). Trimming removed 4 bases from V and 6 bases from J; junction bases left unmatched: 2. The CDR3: CSANGTAEAFF. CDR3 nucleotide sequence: TGCAGTGCTAATGGGACAGCTGAAGCTTTCTTT.

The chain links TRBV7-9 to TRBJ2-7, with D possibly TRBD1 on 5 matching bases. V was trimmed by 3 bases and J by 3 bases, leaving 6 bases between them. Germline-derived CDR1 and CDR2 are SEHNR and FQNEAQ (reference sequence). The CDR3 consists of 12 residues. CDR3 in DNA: TGTGCCAGCAGCTTGACAGTCTACGAGCAGTACTTC. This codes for CASSLTVYEQYF.

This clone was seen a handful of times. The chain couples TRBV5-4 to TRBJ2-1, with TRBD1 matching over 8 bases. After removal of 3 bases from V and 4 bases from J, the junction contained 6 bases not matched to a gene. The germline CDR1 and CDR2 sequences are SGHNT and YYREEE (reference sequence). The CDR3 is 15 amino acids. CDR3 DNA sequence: TGTGCCAGCAGCTCAATGGGACAGGAGTACAATGAGCAGTTCTTC. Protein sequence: CASSSMGQEYNEQFF.

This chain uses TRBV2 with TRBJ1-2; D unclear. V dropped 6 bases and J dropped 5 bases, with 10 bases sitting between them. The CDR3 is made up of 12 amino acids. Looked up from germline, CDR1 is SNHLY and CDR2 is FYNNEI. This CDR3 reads CASSRGRYGYTF. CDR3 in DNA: TGTGCCAGCAGCCGAGGGAGATATGGCTACACCTTC.

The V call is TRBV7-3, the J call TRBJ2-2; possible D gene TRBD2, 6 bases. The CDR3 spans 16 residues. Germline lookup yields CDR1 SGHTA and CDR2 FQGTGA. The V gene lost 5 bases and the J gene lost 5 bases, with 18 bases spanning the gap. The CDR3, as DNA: TGTGCCAGCAGCCTACTCTCGGGACTCCCGACCGGGGAGCTGTTTTTT. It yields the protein CASSLLSGLPTGELFF. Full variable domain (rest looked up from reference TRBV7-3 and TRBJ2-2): GAGVSQTPSNKVTEKGKYVELRCDPISGHTALYWYRQSLGQGPEFLIYFQGTGAADDSGLPNDRFFAVRPEGSVSTLKIQRTERGDSAVYLCASSLLSGLPTGELFFGEGSRLTVL.

CDR3 nucleotides: TGCGCCAGCAGCCCCAGGACTAGCGGGGCCATCACAGATACGCAGTATTTT. It codes for CASSPRTSGAITDTQYF. The V gene is TRBV5-1, the J gene TRBJ2-3, with 12 bases that match TRBD2. This CDR3 is 17 amino acids long. Germline lookup yields CDR1 SGHRS and CDR2 YFSETQ. J gave up 2 bases and V 4 bases, and 8 bases lay outside the gene matches.

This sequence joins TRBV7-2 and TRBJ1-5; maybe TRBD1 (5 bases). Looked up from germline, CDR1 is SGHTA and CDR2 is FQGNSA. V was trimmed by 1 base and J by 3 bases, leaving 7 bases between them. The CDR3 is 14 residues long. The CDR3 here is CASSLGQSNQPQHF. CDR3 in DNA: TGTGCCAGCAGCTTAGGACAGTCCAATCAGCCCCAGCATTTT.

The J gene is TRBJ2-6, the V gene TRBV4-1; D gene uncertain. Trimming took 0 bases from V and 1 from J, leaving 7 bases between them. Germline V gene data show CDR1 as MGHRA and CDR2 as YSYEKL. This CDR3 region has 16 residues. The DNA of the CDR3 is TGCGCCAGCAGCCAAGATCAGCGATCTGGGGCCAACGTCCTGACTTTC. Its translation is CASSQDQRSGANVLTF.

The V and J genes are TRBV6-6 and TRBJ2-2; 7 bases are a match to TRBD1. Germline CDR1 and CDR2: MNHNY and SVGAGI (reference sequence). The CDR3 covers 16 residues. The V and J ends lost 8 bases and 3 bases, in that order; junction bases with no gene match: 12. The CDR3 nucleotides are TGTGCCAGCGGAATCACAGGGGAACTTCACACCGGGGAGCTGTTTTTT. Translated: CASGITGELHTGELFF.

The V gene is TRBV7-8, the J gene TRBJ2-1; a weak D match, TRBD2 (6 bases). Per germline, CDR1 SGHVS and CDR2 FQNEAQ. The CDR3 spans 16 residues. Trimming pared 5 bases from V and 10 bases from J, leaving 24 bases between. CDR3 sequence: CASSQRTRVSGGEQFF. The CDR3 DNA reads TGTGCCAGCAGCCAGAGGACCCGGGTCAGTGGGGGGGAGCAGTTCTTC.

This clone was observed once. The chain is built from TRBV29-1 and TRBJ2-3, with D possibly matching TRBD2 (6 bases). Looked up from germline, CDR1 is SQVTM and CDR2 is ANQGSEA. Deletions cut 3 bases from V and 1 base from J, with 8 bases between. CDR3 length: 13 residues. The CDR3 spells CSVDSGRTDTQYF. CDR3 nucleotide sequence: TGCAGCGTTGACAGCGGGCGCACAGATACGCAGTATTTT.

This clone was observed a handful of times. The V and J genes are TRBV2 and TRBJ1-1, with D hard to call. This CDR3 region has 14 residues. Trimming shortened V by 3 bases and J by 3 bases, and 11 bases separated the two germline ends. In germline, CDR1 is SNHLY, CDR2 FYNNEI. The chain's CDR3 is CASSDRFTDTEAFF. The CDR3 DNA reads TGTGCCAGCAGTGACAGGTTCACAGACACTGAAGCTTTCTTT.